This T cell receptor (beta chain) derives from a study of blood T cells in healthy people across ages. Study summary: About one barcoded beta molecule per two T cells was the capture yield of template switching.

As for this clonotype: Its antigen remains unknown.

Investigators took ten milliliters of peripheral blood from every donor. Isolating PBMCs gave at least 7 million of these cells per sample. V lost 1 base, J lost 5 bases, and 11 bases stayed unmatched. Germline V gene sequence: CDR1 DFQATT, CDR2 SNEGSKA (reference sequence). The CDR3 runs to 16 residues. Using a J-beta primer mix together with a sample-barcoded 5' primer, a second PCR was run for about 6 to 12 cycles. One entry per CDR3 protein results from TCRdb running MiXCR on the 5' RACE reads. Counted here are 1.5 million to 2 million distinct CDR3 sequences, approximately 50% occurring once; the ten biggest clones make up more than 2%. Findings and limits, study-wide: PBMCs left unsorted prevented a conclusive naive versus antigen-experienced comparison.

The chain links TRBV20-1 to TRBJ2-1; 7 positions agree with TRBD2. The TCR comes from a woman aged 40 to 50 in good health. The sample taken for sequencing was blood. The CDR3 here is CSARAQRTRPNNEQFF. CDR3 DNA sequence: TGCAGTGCTAGAGCTCAAAGGACTAGACCAAACAATGAGCAGTTCTTC.